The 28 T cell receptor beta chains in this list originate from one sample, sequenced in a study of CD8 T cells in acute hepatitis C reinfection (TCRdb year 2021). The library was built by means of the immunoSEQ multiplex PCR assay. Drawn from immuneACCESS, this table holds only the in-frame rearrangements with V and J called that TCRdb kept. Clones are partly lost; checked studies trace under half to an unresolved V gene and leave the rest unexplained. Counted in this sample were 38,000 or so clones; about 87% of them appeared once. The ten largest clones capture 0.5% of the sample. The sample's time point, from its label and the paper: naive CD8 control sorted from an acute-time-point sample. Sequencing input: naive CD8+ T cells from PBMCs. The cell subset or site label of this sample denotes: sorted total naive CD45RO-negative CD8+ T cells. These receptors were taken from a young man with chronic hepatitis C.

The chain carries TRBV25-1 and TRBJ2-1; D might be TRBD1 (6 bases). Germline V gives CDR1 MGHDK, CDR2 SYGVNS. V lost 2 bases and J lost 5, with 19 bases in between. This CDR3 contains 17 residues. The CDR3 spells CASSERNLWAGDNEQFF. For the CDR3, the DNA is TGTGCCAGCAGTGAAAGGAACCTCTGGGCAGGGGACAATGAGCAGTTCTTC.

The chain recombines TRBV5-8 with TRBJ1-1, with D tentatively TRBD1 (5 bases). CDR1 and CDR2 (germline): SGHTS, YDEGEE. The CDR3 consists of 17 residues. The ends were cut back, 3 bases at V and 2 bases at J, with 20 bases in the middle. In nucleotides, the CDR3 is TGTGCCAGCAGCTCGACAAACGGGGGAGACCTTAACACTGAAGCTTTCTTT. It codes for CASSSTNGGDLNTEAFF.

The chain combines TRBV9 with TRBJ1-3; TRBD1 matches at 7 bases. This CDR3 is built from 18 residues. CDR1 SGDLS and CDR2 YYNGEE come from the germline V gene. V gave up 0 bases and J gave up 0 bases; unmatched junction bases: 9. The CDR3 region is CASSVGQGPWSSGNTIYF. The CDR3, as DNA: TGTGCCAGCAGCGTAGGACAGGGTCCTTGGAGCTCTGGAAACACCATATATTTT. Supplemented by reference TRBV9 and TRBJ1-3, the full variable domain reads DSGVTQTPKHLITATGQRVTLRCSPRSGDLSVYWYQQSLDQGLQFLIQYYNGEERAKGNILERFSAQQFPDLHSELNLSSLELGDSALYFCASSVGQGPWSSGNTIYFGEGSWLTVV.

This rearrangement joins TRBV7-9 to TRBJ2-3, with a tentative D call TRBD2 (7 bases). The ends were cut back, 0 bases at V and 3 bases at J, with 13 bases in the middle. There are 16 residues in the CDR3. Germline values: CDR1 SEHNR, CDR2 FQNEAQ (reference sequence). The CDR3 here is CASSLAQRGATDTQYF. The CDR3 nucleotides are TGTGCCAGCAGCTTAGCCCAACGGGGGGCGACAGATACGCAGTATTTT.

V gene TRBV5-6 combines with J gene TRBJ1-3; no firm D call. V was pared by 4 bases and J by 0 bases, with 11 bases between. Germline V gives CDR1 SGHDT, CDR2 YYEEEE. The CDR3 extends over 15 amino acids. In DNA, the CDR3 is TGTGCCAGCAGCACGGACGGACCCTCTGGAAACACCATATATTTT. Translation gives CASSTDGPSGNTIYF.

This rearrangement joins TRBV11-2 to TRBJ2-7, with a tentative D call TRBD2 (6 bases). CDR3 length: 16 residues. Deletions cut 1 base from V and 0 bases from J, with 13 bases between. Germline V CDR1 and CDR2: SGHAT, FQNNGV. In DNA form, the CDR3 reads TGTGCCAGCAGCTTAGGGGACTCTTGGGCCTCCTACGAGCAGTACTTC. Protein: CASSLGDSWASYEQYF.

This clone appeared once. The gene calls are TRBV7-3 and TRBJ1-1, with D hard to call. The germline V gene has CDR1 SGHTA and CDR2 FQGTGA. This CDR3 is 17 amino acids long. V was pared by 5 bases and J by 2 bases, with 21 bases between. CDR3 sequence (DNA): TGTGCCAGCAGCCAAATCCCTGGCGACGCAAGAAACACTGAAGCTTTCTTT. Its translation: CASSQIPGDARNTEAFF.

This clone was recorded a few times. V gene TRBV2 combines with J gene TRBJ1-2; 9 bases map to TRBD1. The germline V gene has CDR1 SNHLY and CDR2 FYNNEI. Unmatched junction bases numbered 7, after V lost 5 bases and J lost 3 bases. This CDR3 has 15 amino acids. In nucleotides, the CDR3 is TGTGCCAGCAGTACTTTGGACAGGGGCGACTATGGCTACACCTTC. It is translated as CASSTLDRGDYGYTF.

Here the CDR3 reads CASPSRDTLLGEQYF. DNA for the CDR3: TGCGCCAGCCCTAGCCGGGACACCCTCCTAGGCGAGCAGTACTTC. The chain carries TRBV10-1 and TRBJ2-7, with a tentative D call TRBD1 (6 bases). Between the trimmed V and J ends, which lost 8 bases and 6 bases, there was a span of 23 bases. The CDR3 is 15 residues long. CDR1 and CDR2 from the germline V gene are WNHNN and SYGVQD (reference sequence).

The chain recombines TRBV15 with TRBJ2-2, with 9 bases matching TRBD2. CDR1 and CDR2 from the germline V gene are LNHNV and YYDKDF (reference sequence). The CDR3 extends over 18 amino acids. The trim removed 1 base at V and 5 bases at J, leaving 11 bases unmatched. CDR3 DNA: TGTGCCACCAGCAGAGCGCACGTAGCGGGGGAATGGACCGGGGAGCTGTTTTTT. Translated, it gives CATSRAHVAGEWTGELFF. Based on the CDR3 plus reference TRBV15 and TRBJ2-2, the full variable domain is DAMVIQNPRYQVTQFGKPVTLSCSQTLNHNVMYWYQQKSSQAPKLLFHYYDKDFNNEADTPDNFQSRRPNTSFCFLDIRSPGLGDTAMYLCATSRAHVAGEWTGELFFGEGSRLTVL.

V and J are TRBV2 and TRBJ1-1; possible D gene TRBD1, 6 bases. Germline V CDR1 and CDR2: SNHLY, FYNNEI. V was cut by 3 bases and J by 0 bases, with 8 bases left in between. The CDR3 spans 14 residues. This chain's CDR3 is CASSEDSMNTEAFF. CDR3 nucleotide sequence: TGTGCCAGCAGTGAGGACAGCATGAACACTGAAGCTTTCTTT.

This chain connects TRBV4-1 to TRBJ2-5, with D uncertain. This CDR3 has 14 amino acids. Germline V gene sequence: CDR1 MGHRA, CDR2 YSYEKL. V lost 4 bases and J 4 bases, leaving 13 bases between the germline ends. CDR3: CASSPKLALETQYF. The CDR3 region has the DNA TGCGCCAGCAGCCCTAAATTGGCACTAGAGACCCAGTACTTC.

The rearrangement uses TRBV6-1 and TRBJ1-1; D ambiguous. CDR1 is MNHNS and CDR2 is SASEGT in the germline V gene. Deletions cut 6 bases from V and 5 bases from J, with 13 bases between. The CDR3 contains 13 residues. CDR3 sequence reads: CASSDPHWTEAFF. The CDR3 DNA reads TGTGCCAGCAGCGACCCGCACTGGACTGAAGCTTTCTTT.

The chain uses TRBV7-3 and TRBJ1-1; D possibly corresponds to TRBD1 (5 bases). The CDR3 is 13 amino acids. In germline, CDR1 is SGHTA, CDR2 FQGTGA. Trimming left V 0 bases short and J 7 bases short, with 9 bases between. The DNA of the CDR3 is TGTGCCAGCAGCTTAACCGAGGGGAGTGAAGCTTTCTTT. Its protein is CASSLTEGSEAFF.

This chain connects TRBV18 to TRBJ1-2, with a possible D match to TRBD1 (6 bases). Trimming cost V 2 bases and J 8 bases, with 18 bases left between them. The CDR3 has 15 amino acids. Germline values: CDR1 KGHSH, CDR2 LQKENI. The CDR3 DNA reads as TGTGCCAGCTCACCAGTCGGACAGCTTGATGGAGGCTACACCTTC. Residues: CASSPVGQLDGGYTF.

The CDR3 coding sequence is TGCGCCAGCAGCCAAGATACCCGAATTAACTATGGCTACACCTTC. This encodes CASSQDTRINYGYTF. The chain couples TRBV4-3 to TRBJ1-2, with D unclear. The CDR3 covers 15 residues. V lost 0 bases to trimming and J lost 1 base, with 9 bases between them. Looked up from germline, CDR1 is LGHNA and CDR2 is YSLEER.

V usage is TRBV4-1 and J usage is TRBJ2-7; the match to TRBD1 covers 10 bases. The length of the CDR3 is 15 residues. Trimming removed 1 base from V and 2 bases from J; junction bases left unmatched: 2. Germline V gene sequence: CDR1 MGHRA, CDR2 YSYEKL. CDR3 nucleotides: TGCGCCAGCAGCCAAGCCGGGACAGGGGCCTACGAGCAGTACTTC. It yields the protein CASSQAGTGAYEQYF.

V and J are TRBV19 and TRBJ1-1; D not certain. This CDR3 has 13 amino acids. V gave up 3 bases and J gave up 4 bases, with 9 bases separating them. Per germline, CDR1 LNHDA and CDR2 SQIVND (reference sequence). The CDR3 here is CASSMGGPTEAFF. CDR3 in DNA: TGTGCCAGTAGTATGGGAGGGCCCACTGAAGCTTTCTTT.

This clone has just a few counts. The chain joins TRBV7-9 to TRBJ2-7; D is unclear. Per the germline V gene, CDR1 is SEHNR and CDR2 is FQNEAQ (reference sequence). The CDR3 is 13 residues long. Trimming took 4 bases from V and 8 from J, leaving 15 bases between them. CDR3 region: CASSSSRSVQQYF. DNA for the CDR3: TGTGCCAGCAGCTCCTCGAGGAGCGTGCAGCAGTACTTC.

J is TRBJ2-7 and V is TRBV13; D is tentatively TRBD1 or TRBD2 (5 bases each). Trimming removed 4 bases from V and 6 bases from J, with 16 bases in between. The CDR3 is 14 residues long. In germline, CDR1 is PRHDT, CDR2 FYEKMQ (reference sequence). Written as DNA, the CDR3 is TGTGCCAGCAGCTACGGGACGAGGTCTCTCGAGCAGTACTTC. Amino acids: CASSYGTRSLEQYF.

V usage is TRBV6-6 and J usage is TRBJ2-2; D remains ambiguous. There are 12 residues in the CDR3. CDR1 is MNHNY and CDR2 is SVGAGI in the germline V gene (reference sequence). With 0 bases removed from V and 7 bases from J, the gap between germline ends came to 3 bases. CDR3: CASSYSDGELFF. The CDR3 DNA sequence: TGTGCCAGCAGTTACTCGGACGGGGAGCTGTTTTTT.

In DNA form, the CDR3 reads TGCAGCGTCCTTCACTTGAACACTGAAGCTTTCTTT. It specifies CSVLHLNTEAFF. The J gene is TRBJ1-1, the V gene TRBV29-1, with D unclear. The V gene's germline CDR1 is SQVTM and CDR2 ANQGSEA. The V end was cut by 6 bases, the J end by 0 bases, with 8 bases between. This CDR3 has 12 residues.

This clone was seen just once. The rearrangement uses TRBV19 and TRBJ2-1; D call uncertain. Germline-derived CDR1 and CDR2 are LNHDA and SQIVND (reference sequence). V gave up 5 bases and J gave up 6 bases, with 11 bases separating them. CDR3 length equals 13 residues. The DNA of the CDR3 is TGTGCCAGTAGTTTGGCTTTCGGCAATGAGCAGTTCTTC. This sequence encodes CASSLAFGNEQFF.

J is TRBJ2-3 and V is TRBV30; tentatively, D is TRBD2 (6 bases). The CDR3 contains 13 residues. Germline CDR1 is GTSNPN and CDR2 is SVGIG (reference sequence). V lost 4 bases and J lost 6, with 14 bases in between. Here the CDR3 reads CAWKWEEGDTQYF. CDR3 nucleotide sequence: TGTGCCTGGAAATGGGAGGAGGGGGATACGCAGTATTTT.

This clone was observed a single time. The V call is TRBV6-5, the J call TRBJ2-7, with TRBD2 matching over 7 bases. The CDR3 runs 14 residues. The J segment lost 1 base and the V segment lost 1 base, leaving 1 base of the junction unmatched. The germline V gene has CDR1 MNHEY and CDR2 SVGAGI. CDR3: CASSYWGGSYEQYF. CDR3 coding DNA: TGTGCCAGCAGTTACTGGGGAGGGTCCTACGAGCAGTACTTC.

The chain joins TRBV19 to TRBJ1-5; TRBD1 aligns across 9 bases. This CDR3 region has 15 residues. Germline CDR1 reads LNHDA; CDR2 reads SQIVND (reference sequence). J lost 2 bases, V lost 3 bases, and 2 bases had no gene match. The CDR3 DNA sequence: TGTGCCAGTAGTATGGGACAGGGAGGCAATCAGCCCCAGCATTTT. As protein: CASSMGQGGNQPQHF.

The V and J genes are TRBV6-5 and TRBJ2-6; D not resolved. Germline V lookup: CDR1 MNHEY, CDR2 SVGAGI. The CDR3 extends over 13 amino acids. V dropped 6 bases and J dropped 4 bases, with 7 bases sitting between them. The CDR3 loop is CASRGSGANVLTF. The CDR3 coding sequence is TGTGCCAGCAGGGGGTCCGGGGCCAACGTCCTGACTTTC.

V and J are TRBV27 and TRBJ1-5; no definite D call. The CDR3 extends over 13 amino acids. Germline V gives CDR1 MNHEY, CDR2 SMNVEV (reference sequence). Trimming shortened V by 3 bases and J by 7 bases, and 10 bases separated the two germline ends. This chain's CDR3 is CASSLGFGQPQHF. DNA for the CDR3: TGTGCCAGCAGTTTGGGTTTTGGGCAGCCCCAGCATTTT.